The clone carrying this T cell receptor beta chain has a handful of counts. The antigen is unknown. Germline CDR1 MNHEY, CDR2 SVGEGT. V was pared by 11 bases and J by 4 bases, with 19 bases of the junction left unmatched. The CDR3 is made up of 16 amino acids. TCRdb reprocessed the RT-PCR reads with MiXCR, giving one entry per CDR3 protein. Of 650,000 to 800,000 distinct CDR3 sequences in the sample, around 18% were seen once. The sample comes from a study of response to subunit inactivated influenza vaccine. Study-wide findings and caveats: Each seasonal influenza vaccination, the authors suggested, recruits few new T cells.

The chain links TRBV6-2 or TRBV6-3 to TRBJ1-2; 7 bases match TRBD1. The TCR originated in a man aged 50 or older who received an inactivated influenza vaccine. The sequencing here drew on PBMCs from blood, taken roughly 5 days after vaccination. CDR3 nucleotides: TGTGCCCCCCCGGGAGGCAGGGGGACCTCTCCCTATGGCTACACCTTC. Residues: CAPPGGRGTSPYGYTF.